These 30 T cell receptor beta chains share one sample of origin, sequenced in a study of T-cell reconstitution after alpha-beta-depleted transplantation in children. Unique molecular identifiers were used in preparing the TCRbeta library. Each CDR3 protein is one row after TCRdb ran MiXCR on the PCR reads. The profile shows almost 500,000 distinct CDR3 sequences, under 15% of them singletons. This specimen was PBMCs from the stem cell graft donor, taken from the stem cell graft. The source of these receptors is a human donor who donated a stem cell graft to a child with combined immunodeficiency.

This clonotype was detected a few times. The gene calls are TRBV12-3 or TRBV12-4 and TRBJ1-2, with D hard to call. V was pared by 6 bases and J by 4 bases, with 12 bases between. The CDR3 has 13 residues. The CDR3 nucleotides read TGTGCCAGCAGCCCCGGCCATAGCTATGGCTACACCTTC. Encoded protein: CASSPGHSYGYTF.

This clonotype appeared many times. The rearrangement links TRBV27 to TRBJ2-3, with D tentatively TRBD1 (6 bases). Germline lookup yields CDR1 MNHEY and CDR2 SMNVEV (reference sequence). The CDR3 totals 15 residues. V lost 5 bases to trimming and J lost 4 bases, with 16 bases between them. CDR3 sequence: CASSPGVGASDTQYF. CDR3 DNA: TGTGCCAGCAGTCCAGGGGTTGGCGCCTCAGATACGCAGTATTTT.

This clonotype came up a few times. Relative to the germline gene, one junction end is altered; a read error may explain this. The V and J genes are TRBV10-3 and TRBJ2-3; D is unresolved. The V gene's germline CDR1 is ENHRY and CDR2 SYGVKD. The CDR3 is 14 residues long. The CDR3 is CAVRETLSTDTQYF. CDR3 bases: TGTGCCGTCAGAGAGACACTTAGCACAGATACGCAGTATTTT.

In its sample, this clonotype was seen many times. The V gene is TRBV7-9, the J gene TRBJ1-1; weak D call: TRBD1 (6 bases). Germline CDR1 and CDR2: SEHNR and FQNEAQ (reference sequence). Deletions cut 4 bases from V and 1 base from J, with 10 bases between. The CDR3 is made up of 14 amino acids. The CDR3 here is CASSSTGENTEAFF. In nucleotides, the CDR3 is TGTGCCAGCAGCTCGACAGGCGAGAACACTGAAGCTTTCTTT.

V gene TRBV4-1 combines with J gene TRBJ2-3, with 9 bases that match TRBD1. CDR1 is MGHRA, CDR2 YSYEKL, per germline. The CDR3 is 15 residues long. Trimming removed 3 bases from V and 6 bases from J; junction bases left unmatched: 7. CDR3 DNA: TGCGCCAGCAGCCAGGACAGGGGACCAGGGGATACGCAGTATTTT. Translating gives CASSQDRGPGDTQYF.

The chain recombines TRBV2 with TRBJ2-4; 8 positions agree with TRBD2. The germline V gene has CDR1 SNHLY and CDR2 FYNNEI. The CDR3 extends over 14 amino acids. Trimming cost V 6 bases and J 9 bases; bases outside gene matches: 10. CDR3: CASRPIAGSGIQYF. The CDR3 nucleotides read TGTGCCAGCAGACCAATAGCGGGGAGTGGCATTCAGTACTTC.

This clonotype was found many times. A read error may produce the germline difference seen at one junction end. The V gene is TRBV7-6, the J gene TRBJ2-7; D uncertain. The CDR3 runs 13 residues. The germline V gene has CDR1 SGHVS and CDR2 FNYEAQ. Written as DNA, the CDR3 is TGTGCCAGCAGCTTAGGAGAAACCTACGAGCAGAACTTC. Translating it yields CASSLGETYEQNF.

This clonotype was recorded many times. The rearrangement joins TRBV29-1 to TRBJ2-1; D gene unclear. Germline-derived CDR1 and CDR2 are SQVTM and ANQGSEA. With 4 bases removed from V and 3 bases from J, the gap between germline ends came to 16 bases. The CDR3 is 15 amino acids. Here the CDR3 reads CSVGSRGPGYNEQFF. In nucleotides, the CDR3 is TGCAGCGTTGGGTCTCGCGGACCTGGCTACAATGAGCAGTTCTTC.

This clonotype came up many times. The CDR3 DNA follows: TGCGCCAGCAGCTTGAGATTAGCGGGGGCAAGGCAAGAGACCCAGTACTTC. This gives the protein CASSLRLAGARQETQYF. This chain joins TRBV5-1 and TRBJ2-5, with 9 bases aligning to TRBD2. The germline CDR1 and CDR2 sequences are SGHRS and YFSETQ. The CDR3 totals 17 residues. V lost 1 base, J lost 2 bases, and 9 bases stayed unmatched.

This clonotype was recorded many times. V gene TRBV25-1 combines with J gene TRBJ1-1, with D uncertain. The CDR3 extends over 11 amino acids. V dropped 5 bases and J dropped 9 bases, with 10 bases sitting between them. Germline CDR1 and CDR2: MGHDK and SYGVNS. The CDR3 spells CASSTRSKAFF. The CDR3 bases are TGTGCCAGCAGTACAAGGAGTAAAGCTTTCTTT.

The genes are TRBV29-1 and TRBJ2-1; tentatively, D is TRBD2 (5 bases). This CDR3 has 13 residues. Trimming stripped 7 bases from V and 9 bases from J, with 19 bases between. Germline CDR1 SQVTM, CDR2 ANQGSEA. In DNA form, the CDR3 reads TGCAGCGCTAGGAGTCCCGAAAGCGGTGAGCAGTTCTTC. Amino acid sequence: CSARSPESGEQFF.

This clonotype was detected a few times. This rearrangement joins TRBV6-2 or TRBV6-3 to TRBJ2-5; D gene ambiguous. The CDR3 has 17 residues. Germline CDR1 MNHEY, CDR2 SVGEGT. V was pared by 0 bases and J by 2 bases, with 16 bases between. The CDR3 loop is CASSYSGKVETQETQYF. The CDR3 nucleotides are TGTGCCAGCAGTTACTCGGGAAAGGTCGAGACTCAAGAGACCCAGTACTTC.

This clonotype appeared a single time. The J gene is TRBJ2-3, the V gene TRBV29-1; 7 bases are shared with TRBD2. J was trimmed by 4 bases and V by 1 base; bases with no gene match: 5. The CDR3 has 14 amino acids. Germline loops: CDR1 SQVTM, CDR2 ANQGSEA. CDR3 in amino acids: CSVEGLAQADTQYF. In nucleotides, the CDR3 is TGCAGCGTTGAAGGACTAGCTCAGGCAGATACGCAGTATTTT.

This clonotype was found a few times. The V gene is TRBV5-5, the J gene TRBJ2-1; D uncertain. Germline values: CDR1 SGHKS, CDR2 YYEKEE (reference sequence). The ends were cut back, 1 base at V and 3 bases at J, with 11 bases in the middle. CDR3 length: 15 amino acids. The CDR3 bases are TGTGCCAGCAGCTTGACGGTCTCCGTCTACAATGAGCAGTTCTTC. Translation gives CASSLTVSVYNEQFF.

The gene calls are TRBV20-1 and TRBJ1-5; D possibly corresponds to TRBD1 (6 bases). The CDR3 consists of 14 residues. CDR1 is DFQATT and CDR2 is SNEGSKA in the germline V gene (reference sequence). Trimming cost V 1 base and J 5 bases, with 12 bases left between them. CDR3 bases: TGCAGTGCTAGAGGCCCGAGGGGGGATCAGCCCCAGCATTTT. Protein product: CSARGPRGDQPQHF.

This chain joins TRBV18 and TRBJ2-5; 10 bases agree with TRBD1. Trimming took 3 bases from V and 5 from J; bases not matched to a gene: 6. This CDR3 has 15 amino acids. Per the germline V gene, CDR1 is KGHSH and CDR2 is LQKENI. This chain's CDR3 is CASSPLTGGGETQYF. The DNA of the CDR3 is TGTGCCAGCTCACCCTTGACAGGGGGCGGTGAGACCCAGTACTTC. Full variable domain (missing parts from reference TRBV18 and TRBJ2-5): NAGVMQNPRHLVRRRGQEARLRCSPMKGHSHVYWYRQLPEEGLKFMVYLQKENIIDESGMPKERFSAEFPKEGPSILRIQQVVRGDSAAYFCASSPLTGGGETQYFGPGTRLLVL.

This clonotype was counted a few times. The chain is built from TRBV11-2 and TRBJ2-1; D is undetermined. Trimming stripped 1 base from V and 4 bases from J, with 8 bases between. CDR3 length: 14 residues. Germline CDR1 SGHAT, CDR2 FQNNGV. The CDR3: CASSLGSRYNEQFF. CDR3 DNA: TGTGCCAGCAGCTTAGGGTCACGATACAATGAGCAGTTCTTC.

Concerning this clonotype: Germline and junction disagree at one end, which may indicate a read error. The chain joins TRBV7-7 to TRBJ1-5; D ambiguous. This CDR3 contains 15 residues. Germline V gives CDR1 SSHAT, CDR2 FNYEAQ (reference sequence). CDR3 in amino acids: CASSLARVFVQPQHF. DNA for the CDR3: TGTGCTAGCAGCTTAGCCCGGGTCTTTGTTCAGCCCCAGCATTTT.

The V and J genes are TRBV27 and TRBJ2-1; D is uncertain. Trimming removed 5 bases at V and 9 bases at J, with 17 bases between. The CDR3 consists of 14 residues. Germline CDR1 and CDR2: MNHEY and SMNVEV (reference sequence). This CDR3 reads CASSPLVFYGEQFF. The CDR3 region has the DNA TGTGCCAGCAGTCCCCTCGTCTTCTACGGTGAGCAGTTCTTC.

This clonotype has a count of ten or more. The V gene is TRBV12-3 or TRBV12-4, the J gene TRBJ2-1; D call uncertain. This CDR3 is built from 14 residues. Trimming took off 0 bases at V and 10 bases at J, with 13 bases between the two ends. The CDR3 nucleotides are TGTGCCAGCAGTTTAGCGCTAGGCGGTTGGGAGCAGTTCTTC. This gives the protein CASSLALGGWEQFF.

The chain is built from TRBV6-5 and TRBJ2-7; weak D call: TRBD2 (5 bases). Trimming took off 2 bases at V and 1 base at J, with 24 bases between the two ends. Germline V gene lookup returns CDR1 MNHEY and CDR2 SVGAGI. This CDR3 has 19 residues. CDR3 in DNA: TGTGCCAGCAGTTACGGAGCCCCCCTTCCGGGATTAATGTCCTACGAGCAGTACTTC. Its protein is CASSYGAPLPGLMSYEQYF.

Only one count was recorded for this clonotype. The gene calls are TRBV3-1 and TRBJ2-5; TRBD2 matches 9 bases. The CDR3 loop spans 17 amino acids. Trimming took 2 bases from V and 2 from J; bases not matched to a gene: 9. The V gene's germline CDR1 is LGHDT and CDR2 YNNKEL (reference sequence). CDR3 in amino acids: CASSQSRLAEEQETQYF. The DNA of the CDR3 is TGTGCCAGCAGCCAATCCAGACTAGCGGAGGAACAAGAGACCCAGTACTTC.

This clonotype was observed a handful of times. This chain links TRBV9 with TRBJ2-2; no definite D call. Trimming cost V 0 bases and J 2 bases, with 8 bases left between them. The V gene's germline CDR1 is SGDLS and CDR2 YYNGEE. CDR3 length: 15 amino acids. CDR3 DNA sequence: TGTGCCAGCAGCGTAGGTGTTATTAACACCGGGGAGCTGTTTTTT. It is translated as CASSVGVINTGELFF.

The sample holds many counts of this clonotype. The chain carries TRBV12-3 or TRBV12-4 and TRBJ2-6; D gene unclear. The CDR3 length is 15 residues. Trimming left V 0 bases short and J 3 bases short, with 6 bases between. CDR3 region: CASSLAPFGANVLTF. The CDR3 DNA reads TGTGCCAGCAGTTTAGCCCCGTTTGGGGCCAACGTCCTGACTTTC.

Only a few counts were recorded for this clonotype. V usage is TRBV12-3 or TRBV12-4 and J usage is TRBJ1-5, with TRBD1 as a possible D gene (6 bases). This CDR3 region has 13 residues. With 5 bases removed from V and 4 bases from J, the gap between germline ends came to 9 bases. CDR3 region: CASSTQGNQPQHF. The CDR3 DNA reads as TGTGCCAGCAGTACACAGGGAAATCAGCCCCAGCATTTT.

The chain combines TRBV7-2 with TRBJ2-5; 15 nucleotides align to TRBD2. Germline loops: CDR1 SGHTA, CDR2 FQGNSA. The CDR3 spans 16 residues. With V trimmed by 5 bases and J by 5 bases, 6 bases remained unmatched. The CDR3 region has the DNA TGTGCCAGCAGCCCTAGGACTAGCGGGGGGGCGGAGACCCAGTACTTC. This encodes CASSPRTSGGAETQYF. Drawing the rest from reference TRBV7-2 and TRBJ2-5, the complete variable domain is GAGVSQSPSNKVTEKGKDVELRCDPISGHTALYWYRQSLGQGLEFLIYFQGNSAPDKSGLPSDRFSAERTGGSVSTLTIQRTQQEDSAVYLCASSPRTSGGAETQYFGPGTRLLVL.

This clonotype has just a few counts. The chain carries TRBV24-1 and TRBJ2-1, with a possible D match to TRBD2 (6 bases). The V end was cut by 4 bases, the J end by 2 bases, with 14 bases between. Germline V CDR1 and CDR2: KGHDR, SFDVKD. The CDR3 loop spans 16 amino acids. The CDR3 spells CATSDIGGATYNEQFF. The CDR3 region has the DNA TGTGCCACCAGTGACATCGGGGGAGCGACCTACAATGAGCAGTTCTTC.

This clonotype was detected many times. The CDR3 here is CSGQGSSYNEQFF. The DNA of the CDR3 is TGCAGCGGGCAGGGCAGCTCCTACAATGAGCAGTTCTTC. The chain recombines TRBV29-1 with TRBJ2-1, with a weak D call TRBD1 (5 bases). V was trimmed by 7 bases and J by 0 bases, leaving 10 bases between them. CDR1 SQVTM and CDR2 ANQGSEA come from the germline V gene. This CDR3 contains 13 residues.

The chain employs TRBV3-1 and TRBJ1-3; D gene uncertain. Trimming pared 4 bases from V and 6 bases from J, leaving 16 bases between. The V gene's germline CDR1 is LGHDT and CDR2 YNNKEL (reference sequence). The CDR3 length is 15 residues. The CDR3 is CASSRERSGANTIYF. The DNA of the CDR3 is TGTGCCAGCAGCCGCGAGCGGAGTGGTGCAAACACCATATATTTT.

A few counts support this clonotype. J is TRBJ2-7 and V is TRBV12-3 or TRBV12-4; 14 bases fit TRBD2. V lost 2 bases and J lost 3; bases outside the gene matches: 3. The CDR3 runs to 16 residues. CDR3 loop: CASSLYGTSGSYEQYF. CDR3 DNA sequence: TGTGCCAGCAGTTTATATGGGACTAGCGGGAGCTACGAGCAGTACTTC.